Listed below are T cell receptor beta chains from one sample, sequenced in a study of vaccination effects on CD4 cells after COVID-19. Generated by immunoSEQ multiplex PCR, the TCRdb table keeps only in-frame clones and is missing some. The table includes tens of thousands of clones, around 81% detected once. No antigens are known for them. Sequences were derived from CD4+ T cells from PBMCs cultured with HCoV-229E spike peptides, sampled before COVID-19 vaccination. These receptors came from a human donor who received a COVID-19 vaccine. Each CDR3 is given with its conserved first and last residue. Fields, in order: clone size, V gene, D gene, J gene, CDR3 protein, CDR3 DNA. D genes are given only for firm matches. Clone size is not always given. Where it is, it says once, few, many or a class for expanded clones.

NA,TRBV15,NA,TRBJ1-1,CATSRGQSANTEAFF,TGTGCCACCAGCAGAGGACAGTCGGCCAACACTGAAGCTTTCTTT
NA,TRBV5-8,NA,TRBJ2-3,CASPSLGGTDTQYF,TGTGCCAGCCCTTCCCTGGGGGGCACAGATACGCAGTATTTT
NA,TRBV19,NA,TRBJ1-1,CASINRPYTEAFF,TGTGCCAGTATTAACAGGCCGTACACTGAAGCTTTCTTT
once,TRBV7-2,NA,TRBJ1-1,CASSLDGGLGTEAFF,TGTGCCAGCAGCTTAGACGGGGGGCTGGGCACTGAAGCTTTCTTT
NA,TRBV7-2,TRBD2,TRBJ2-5,CASSPHQAGEGETQYF,TGTGCCAGCAGTCCACACCAAGCGGGAGAGGGGGAGACCCAGTACTTC
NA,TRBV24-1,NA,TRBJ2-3,CATKSGDTQYF,TGTGCCACGAAGAGTGGTGATACGCAGTATTTT
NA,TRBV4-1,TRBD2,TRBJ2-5,CASSHLSGGAEETQYF,TGCGCCAGCAGCCACCTTAGCGGGGGGGCGGAGGAGACCCAGTACTTC
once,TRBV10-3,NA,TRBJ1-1,CAISESMIMNTEAFF,TGTGCCATCAGTGAGTCTATGATAATGAACACTGAAGCTTTCTTT
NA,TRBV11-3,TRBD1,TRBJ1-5,CASSLWNAGGWKPQHF,TGTGCCAGCAGCTTATGGAACGCAGGGGGGTGGAAGCCCCAGCATTTT
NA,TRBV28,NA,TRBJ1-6,CASSKGGLRDSPLHF,TGTGCCAGCAGTAAGGGGGGTTTAAGAGATTCACCCCTCCACTTT
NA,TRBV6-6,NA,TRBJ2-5,CASRGSGGQETQYF,TGTGCCAGCAGAGGCTCAGGAGGCCAAGAGACCCAGTACTTC
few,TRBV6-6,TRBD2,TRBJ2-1,CASSRTPGTSGGAYNEQFF,TGTGCCAGCAGCCGAACACCTGGGACTAGCGGGGGCGCCTACAATGAGCAGTTCTTC
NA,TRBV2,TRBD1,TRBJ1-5,CASSEGGQGNQPQHF,TGTGCCAGCAGTGAAGGGGGACAGGGGAATCAGCCCCAGCATTTT
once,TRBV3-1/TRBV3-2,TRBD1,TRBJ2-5,CASSRGQGEYF,TGTGCCAGCAGCCGAGGACAGGGGGAGTACTTC
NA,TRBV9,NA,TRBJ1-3,CASSVVGRGNSGNTIYF,TGTGCCAGCAGCGTAGTAGGCAGGGGAAACTCTGGAAACACCATATATTTT
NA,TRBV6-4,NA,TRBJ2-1,CASSDPFAVLYNEQFF,TGTGCCAGCAGTGACCCCTTTGCGGTTTTGTACAATGAGCAGTTCTTC
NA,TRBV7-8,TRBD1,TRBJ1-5,CASSSRDRGQPQHF,TGTGCCAGCAGCTCCCGGGACAGGGGACAGCCCCAGCATTTT
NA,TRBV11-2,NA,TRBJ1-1,CASRADRSINTEAFF,TGTGCCAGCAGGGCGGACCGCTCCATAAACACTGAAGCTTTCTTT
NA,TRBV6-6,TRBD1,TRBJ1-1,CASRSPGTGGNTEAFF,TGTGCCAGTCGTTCCCCCGGGACAGGGGGGAACACTGAAGCTTTCTTT
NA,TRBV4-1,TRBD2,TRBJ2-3,CASSQIGVTTSGGALKPDTQYF,TGCGCCAGCAGCCAAATTGGCGTAACTACTAGCGGGGGGGCTCTTAAGCCAGATACGCAGTATTTT
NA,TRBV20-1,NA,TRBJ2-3,CSAGNTDTQYF,TGCAGTGCTGGAAACACAGATACGCAGTATTTT
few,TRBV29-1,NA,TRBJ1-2,CSVESRGGQNYGYTF,TGCAGCGTTGAGTCGCGCGGGGGGCAGAATTATGGCTACACCTTC
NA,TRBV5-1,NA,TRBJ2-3,CASSLTPDVATQYF,TGCGCCAGCAGCCTCACCCCGGACGTGGCGACGCAGTATTTT
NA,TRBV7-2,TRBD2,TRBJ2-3,CASSLVGGGLGTDTQYF,TGTGCCAGCAGCTTAGTTGGGGGGGGTCTTGGTACAGATACGCAGTATTTT
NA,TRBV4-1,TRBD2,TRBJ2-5,CASSHRTSGLAGQETQYF,TGCGCCAGCAGCCACCGGACGTCGGGACTAGCGGGGCAAGAGACCCAGTACTTC
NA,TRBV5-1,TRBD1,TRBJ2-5,CASSLMGGQGVETQYF,TGCGCCAGCAGCTTGATGGGAGGACAGGGAGTAGAGACCCAGTACTTC
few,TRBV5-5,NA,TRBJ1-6,CASRRALLGNSPLHF,TGTGCCAGCAGACGTGCGTTGTTGGGGAATTCACCCCTCCACTTT
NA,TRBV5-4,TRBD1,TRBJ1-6,CASSPQGERSPLHF,TGTGCCAGCAGCCCACAGGGGGAACGATCACCCCTCCACTTT
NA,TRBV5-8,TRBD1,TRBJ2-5,CASSLGTGDGETQYF,TGTGCCAGCAGCTTGGGGACAGGGGATGGGGAGACCCAGTACTTC
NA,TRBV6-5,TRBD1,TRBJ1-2,CASSRQGRYYGYTF,TGTGCCAGCAGTAGACAGGGCCGATACTATGGCTACACCTTC
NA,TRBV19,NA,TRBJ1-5,CASSIEVLNQGTKPQHF,TGTGCCAGTAGTATAGAGGTCCTTAATCAGGGAACCAAGCCCCAGCATTTT
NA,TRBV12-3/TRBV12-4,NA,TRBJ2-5,CASSLAGGETQYF,TGTGCCAGCAGTTTAGCCGGGGGAGAGACCCAGTACTTC
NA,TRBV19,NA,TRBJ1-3,CASNKEGPGNTIYF,TGTGCCAGTAATAAGGAGGGACCCGGAAACACCATATATTTT
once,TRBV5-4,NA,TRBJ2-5,CASSSGSGPETQYF,TGTGCCAGCAGCTCGGGGTCAGGGCCAGAGACCCAGTACTTC
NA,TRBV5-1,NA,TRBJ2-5,CASTPSRAGETQYF,TGCGCCAGCACCCCGTCACGGGCGGGTGAGACCCAGTACTTC
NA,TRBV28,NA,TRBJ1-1,CASSFGGMNTEAFF,TGTGCCAGCAGTTTCGGAGGAATGAACACTGAAGCTTTCTTT
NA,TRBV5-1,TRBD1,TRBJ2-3,CASSLTTGADTQYF,TGCGCCAGCAGCCTCACAACAGGGGCAGATACGCAGTATTTT
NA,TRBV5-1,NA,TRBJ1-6,CASSLTGEGSPLHF,TGCGCCAGCAGCTTGACAGGCGAGGGTTCACCCCTCCACTTT
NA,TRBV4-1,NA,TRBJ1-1,CASSQPLTAANTEAFF,TGCGCCAGCAGCCAACCTCTCACAGCGGCTAACACTGAAGCTTTCTTT
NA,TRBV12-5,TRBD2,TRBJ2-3,CASGPGLVSTDTQYF,TGTGCTAGTGGTCCCGGACTAGTAAGCACAGATACGCAGTATTTT
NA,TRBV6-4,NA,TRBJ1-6,CASSVWADNNSPLHF,TGTGCCAGCAGTGTATGGGCGGACAATAATTCACCCCTCCACTTT
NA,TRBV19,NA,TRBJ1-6,CASMRGASSPLHF,TGTGCCAGTATGCGGGGGGCGTCATCACCCCTCCACTTT
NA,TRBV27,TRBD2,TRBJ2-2,CASSFRGGSNTGELFF,TGTGCCAGCAGTTTTCGGGGGGGCTCCAACACCGGGGAGCTGTTTTTT
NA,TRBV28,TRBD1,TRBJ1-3,CASRDRGGNTIYF,TGTGCCAGCAGGGACAGGGGTGGAAACACCATATATTTT
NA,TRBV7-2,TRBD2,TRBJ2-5,CASSQGTSGGAGETQYF,TGTGCCAGCAGCCAAGGGACTAGCGGGGGGGCAGGCGAGACCCAGTACTTC
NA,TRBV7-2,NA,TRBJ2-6,CASSLLGANVLTF,TGTGCCAGCAGCTTACTGGGGGCCAACGTCCTGACTTTC
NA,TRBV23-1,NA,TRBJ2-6,CASSQRQRSGANVLTF,TGCGCCAGCAGTCAAAGACAGCGCTCTGGGGCCAACGTCCTGACTTTC
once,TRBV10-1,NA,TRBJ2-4,CASSESPTSLAKNIQYF,TGCGCCAGCAGTGAGTCCCCTACCAGCCTAGCCAAAAACATTCAGTACTTC
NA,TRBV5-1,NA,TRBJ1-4,CASSWVGTTNEKLFF,TGCGCCAGCAGCTGGGTTGGGACAACTAATGAAAAACTGTTTTTT
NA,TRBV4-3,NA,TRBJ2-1,CASSRDTSSYNEQFF,TGCGCCAGCAGCCGAGACACGAGCTCCTACAATGAGCAGTTCTTC
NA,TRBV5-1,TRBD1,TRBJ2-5,CASSGTQGAVKTQYF,TGCGCCAGCAGCGGAACACAGGGGGCGGTAAAGACCCAGTACTTC
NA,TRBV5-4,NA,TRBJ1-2,CASSLRGLDYGYTF,TGTGCCAGCAGCCTCAGGGGCTTGGACTATGGCTACACCTTC
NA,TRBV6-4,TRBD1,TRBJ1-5,CASSRQGGQPQHF,TGTGCCAGCAGTAGACAGGGGGGTCAGCCCCAGCATTTT
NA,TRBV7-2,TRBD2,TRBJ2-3,CASSLVKGGGVTDTQYF,TGTGCCAGCAGCTTAGTAAAAGGCGGGGGGGTCACAGATACGCAGTATTTT
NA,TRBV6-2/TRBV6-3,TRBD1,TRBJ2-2,CASSYQTGDTGELFF,TGTGCCAGCAGTTACCAGACAGGGGACACCGGGGAGCTGTTTTTT
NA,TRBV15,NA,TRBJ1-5,CATSTGIPMGNQPQHF,TGTGCCACCAGTACCGGGATTCCCATGGGCAATCAGCCCCAGCATTTT
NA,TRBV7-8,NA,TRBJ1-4,CASSLARDAGAVRLFF,TGTGCCAGCAGCTTGGCCCGGGACGCAGGCGCCGTCCGGCTGTTTTTT
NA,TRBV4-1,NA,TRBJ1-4,CASSQDAGPTNEKLFF,TGCGCCAGCAGCCAAGATGCCGGTCCTACTAATGAAAAACTGTTTTTT
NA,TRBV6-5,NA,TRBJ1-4,CASSYGIEGKLFF,TGTGCCAGCAGTTATGGTATCGAGGGAAAACTGTTTTTT
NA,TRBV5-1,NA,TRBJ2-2,CASSLVGTPNTGELFF,TGCGCCAGCAGCTTGGTAGGGACCCCCAACACCGGGGAGCTGTTTTTT